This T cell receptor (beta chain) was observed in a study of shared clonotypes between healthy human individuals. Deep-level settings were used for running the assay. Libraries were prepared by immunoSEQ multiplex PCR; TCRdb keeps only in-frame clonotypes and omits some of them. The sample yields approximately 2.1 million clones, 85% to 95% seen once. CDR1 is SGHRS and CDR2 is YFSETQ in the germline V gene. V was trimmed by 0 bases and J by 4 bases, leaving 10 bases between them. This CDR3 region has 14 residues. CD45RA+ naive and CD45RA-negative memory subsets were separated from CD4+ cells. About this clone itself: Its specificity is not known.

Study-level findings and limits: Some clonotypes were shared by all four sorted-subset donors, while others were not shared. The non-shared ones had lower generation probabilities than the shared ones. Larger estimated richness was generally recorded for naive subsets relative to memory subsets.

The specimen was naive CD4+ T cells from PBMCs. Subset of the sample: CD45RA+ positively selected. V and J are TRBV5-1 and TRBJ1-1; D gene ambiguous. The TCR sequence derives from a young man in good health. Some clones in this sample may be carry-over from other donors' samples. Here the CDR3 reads CASSLELDRTEAFF. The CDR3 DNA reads TGCGCCAGCAGCTTGGAGTTGGATCGCACTGAAGCTTTCTTT. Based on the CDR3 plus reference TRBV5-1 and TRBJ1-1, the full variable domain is KAGVTQTPRYLIKTRGQQVTLSCSPISGHRSVSWYQQTPGQGLQFLFEYFSETQRNKGNFPGRFSGRQFSNSRSEMNVSTLELGDSALYLCASSLELDRTEAFFGQGTRLTVV.